The clone carrying this T cell receptor beta chain has just one count. V was clipped by 4 bases and J by 8 bases, with 16 bases between them. This CDR3 spans 14 amino acids. CDR1 and CDR2 from the germline V gene are SGHKS and YYEKEE (reference sequence). The data derive from a study of blood T cell repertoires in COVID-19. Looking at the study overall: Some COVID-19 samples were acute and others convalescent; all came from the United States, Italy and Spain. T cells, B-cell-depleted T cells, or PBMCs supplied cDNA or gDNA.

As originally analysed: Researchers report that nucleated cell counts were estimated from reference gene primer amplification. Produced via immunoSEQ multiplex PCR; TCRdb's table is partial and in-frame only. V and J calls and clone size come straight from that table; D and trimming were deduced from the DNA. The repertoire consists of about 120,000 clones, with 80% to 90% occurring once and the leading ten covering approximately 4.2%. Sequenced: peripheral blood. V gene TRBV5-5 combines with J gene TRBJ1-5; unclear D gene. This clonotype originated in a man aged 40-49 years with acute or convalescent COVID-19. CDR3 nucleotide sequence: TGTGCCAGCAGCCCGGATGCGACTCCAGAGCCCCAGCATTTT. It yields the protein CASSPDATPEPQHF.